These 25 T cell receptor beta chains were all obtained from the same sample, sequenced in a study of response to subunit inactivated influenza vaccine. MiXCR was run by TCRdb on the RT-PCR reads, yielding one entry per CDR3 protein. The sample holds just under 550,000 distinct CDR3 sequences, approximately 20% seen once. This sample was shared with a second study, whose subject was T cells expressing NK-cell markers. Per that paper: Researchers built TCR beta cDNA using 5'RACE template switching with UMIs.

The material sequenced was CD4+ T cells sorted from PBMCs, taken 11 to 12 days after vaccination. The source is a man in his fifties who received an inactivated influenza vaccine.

The CDR3 reads CASSPPGAGNNQPQHF. DNA for the CDR3: TGTGCCAGCTCACCACCGGGCGCAGGGAACAATCAGCCCCAGCATTTT. This rearrangement joins TRBV18 to TRBJ1-5, with TRBD1 as a possible D gene (5 bases). The germline gives CDR1 KGHSH, CDR2 LQKENI. The CDR3 is 16 amino acids. Trimming removed 0 bases at V and 3 bases at J, with 12 bases between.

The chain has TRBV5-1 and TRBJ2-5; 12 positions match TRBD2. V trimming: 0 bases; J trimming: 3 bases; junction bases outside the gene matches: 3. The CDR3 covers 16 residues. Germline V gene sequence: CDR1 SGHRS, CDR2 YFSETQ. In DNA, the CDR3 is TGCGCCAGCAGCTTGGGTCCTAGCGGGAGGGAAGAGACCCAGTACTTC. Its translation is CASSLGPSGREETQYF.

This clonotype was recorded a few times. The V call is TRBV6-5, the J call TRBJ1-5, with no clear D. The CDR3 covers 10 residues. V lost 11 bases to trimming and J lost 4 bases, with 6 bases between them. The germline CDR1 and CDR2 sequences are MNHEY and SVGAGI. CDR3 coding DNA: TGTGCCGGGAGAAATCAGCCCCAGCATTTT. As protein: CAGRNQPQHF.

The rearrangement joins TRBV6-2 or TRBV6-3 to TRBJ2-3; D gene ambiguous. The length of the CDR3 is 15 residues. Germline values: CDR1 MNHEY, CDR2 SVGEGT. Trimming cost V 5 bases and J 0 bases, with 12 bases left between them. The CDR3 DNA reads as TGTGCCAGCAGTCGTAACAGATTTAGCACAGATACGCAGTATTTT. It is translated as CASSRNRFSTDTQYF.

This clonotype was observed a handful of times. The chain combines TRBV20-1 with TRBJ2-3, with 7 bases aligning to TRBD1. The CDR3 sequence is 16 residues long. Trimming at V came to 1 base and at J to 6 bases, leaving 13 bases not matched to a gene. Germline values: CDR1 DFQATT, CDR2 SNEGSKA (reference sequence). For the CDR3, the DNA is TGCAGTGCTAGAGGTCAGGGGGAAGTCGGCAGGGATACGCAGTATTTT. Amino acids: CSARGQGEVGRDTQYF.

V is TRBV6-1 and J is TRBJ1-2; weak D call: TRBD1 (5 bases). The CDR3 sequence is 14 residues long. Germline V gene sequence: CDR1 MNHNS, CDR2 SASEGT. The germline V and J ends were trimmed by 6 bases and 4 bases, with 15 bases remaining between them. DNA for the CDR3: TGTGCCAGCAGAAACACTCGGGGACCCTATGGCTACACCTTC. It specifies CASRNTRGPYGYTF.

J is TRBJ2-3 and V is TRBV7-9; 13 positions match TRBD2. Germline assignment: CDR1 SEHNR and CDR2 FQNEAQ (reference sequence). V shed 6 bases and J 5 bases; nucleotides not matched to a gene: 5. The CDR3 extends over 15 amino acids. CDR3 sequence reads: CASRPRLAGGDTQYF. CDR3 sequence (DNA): TGTGCCAGCAGGCCAAGACTAGCGGGAGGAGATACGCAGTATTTT. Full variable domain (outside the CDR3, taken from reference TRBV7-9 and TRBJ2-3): DTGVSQNPRHKITKRGQNVTFRCDPISEHNRLYWYRQTLGQGPEFLTYFQNEAQLEKSRLLSDRFSAERPKGSFSTLEIQRTEQGDSAMYLCASRPRLAGGDTQYFGPGTRLTVL.

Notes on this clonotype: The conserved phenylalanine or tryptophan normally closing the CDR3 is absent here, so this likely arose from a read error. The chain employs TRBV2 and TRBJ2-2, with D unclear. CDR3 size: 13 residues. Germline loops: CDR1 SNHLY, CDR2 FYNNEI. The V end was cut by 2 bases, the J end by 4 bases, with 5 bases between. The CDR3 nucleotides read TGTGCCAGCAGTGAAACGGGCACCGGGGAGCTGTTTCTT. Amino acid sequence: CASSETGTGELFL.

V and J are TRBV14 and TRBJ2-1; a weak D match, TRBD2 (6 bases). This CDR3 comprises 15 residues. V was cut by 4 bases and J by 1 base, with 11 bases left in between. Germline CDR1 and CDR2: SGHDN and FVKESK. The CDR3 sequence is CASSRGLGSYNEQFF. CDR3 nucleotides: TGTGCCAGCAGCCGGGGACTGGGATCCTACAATGAGCAGTTCTTC.

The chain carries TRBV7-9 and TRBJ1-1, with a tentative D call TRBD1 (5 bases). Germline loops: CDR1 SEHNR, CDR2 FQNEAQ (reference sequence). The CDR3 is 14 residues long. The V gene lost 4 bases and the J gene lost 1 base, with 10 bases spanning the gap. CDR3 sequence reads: CASSSWGRNTEAFF. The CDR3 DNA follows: TGTGCCAGCAGCTCTTGGGGCAGGAACACTGAAGCTTTCTTT.

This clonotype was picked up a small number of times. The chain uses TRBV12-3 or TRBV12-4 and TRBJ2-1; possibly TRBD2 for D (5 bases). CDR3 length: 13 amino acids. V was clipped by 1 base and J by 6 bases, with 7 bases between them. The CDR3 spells CASSLDTSNEQFF. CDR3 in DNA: TGTGCCAGCAGTTTAGATACTAGCAATGAGCAGTTCTTC.

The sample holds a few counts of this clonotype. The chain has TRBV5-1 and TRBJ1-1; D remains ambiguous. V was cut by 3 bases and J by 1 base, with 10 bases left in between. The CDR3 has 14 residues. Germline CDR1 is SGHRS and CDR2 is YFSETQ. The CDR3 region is CASSSMTENTEAFF. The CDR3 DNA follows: TGCGCCAGCAGCTCCATGACGGAGAACACTGAAGCTTTCTTT.

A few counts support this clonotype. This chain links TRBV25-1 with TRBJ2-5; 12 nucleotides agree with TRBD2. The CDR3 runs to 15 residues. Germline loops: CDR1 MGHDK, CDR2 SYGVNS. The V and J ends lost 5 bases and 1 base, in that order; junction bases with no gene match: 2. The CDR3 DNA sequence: TGTGCCAGCAGTCTAGCGGGAGGGCTCCAAGAGACCCAGTACTTC. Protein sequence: CASSLAGGLQETQYF.

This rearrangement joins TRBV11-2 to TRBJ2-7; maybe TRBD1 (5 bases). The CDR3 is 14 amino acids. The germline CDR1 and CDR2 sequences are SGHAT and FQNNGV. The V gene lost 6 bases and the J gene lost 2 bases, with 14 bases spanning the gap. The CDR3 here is CASSSGRVPYEQYF. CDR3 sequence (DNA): TGTGCCAGCAGTTCCGGCAGGGTTCCCTACGAGCAGTACTTC.

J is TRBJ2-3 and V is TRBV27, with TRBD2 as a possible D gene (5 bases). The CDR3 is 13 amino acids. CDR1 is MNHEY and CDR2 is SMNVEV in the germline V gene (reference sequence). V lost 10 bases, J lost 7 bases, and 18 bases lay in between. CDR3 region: CATASGSSNTQYF. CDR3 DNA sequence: TGTGCCACCGCTTCGGGTTCTAGCAATACGCAGTATTTT.

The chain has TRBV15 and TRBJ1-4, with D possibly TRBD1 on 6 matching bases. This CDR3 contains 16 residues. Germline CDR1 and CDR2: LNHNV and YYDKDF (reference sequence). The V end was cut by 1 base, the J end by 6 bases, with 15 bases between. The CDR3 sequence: CATSRGRDTDDEKLFF. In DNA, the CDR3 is TGTGCCACCAGCAGAGGCCGGGACACGGACGATGAAAAACTGTTTTTT.

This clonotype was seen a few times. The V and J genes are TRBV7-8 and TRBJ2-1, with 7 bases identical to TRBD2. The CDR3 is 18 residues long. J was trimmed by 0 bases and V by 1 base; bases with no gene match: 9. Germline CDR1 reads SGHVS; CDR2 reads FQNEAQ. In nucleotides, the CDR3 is TGTGCCAGCAGCTTAGTATCCTCAGCGGGGTACTCCTACAATGAGCAGTTCTTC. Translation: CASSLVSSAGYSYNEQFF.

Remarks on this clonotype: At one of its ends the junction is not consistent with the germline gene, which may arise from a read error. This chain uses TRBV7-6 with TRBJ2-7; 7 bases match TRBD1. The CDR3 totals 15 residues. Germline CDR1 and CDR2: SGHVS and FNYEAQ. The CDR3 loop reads CSSSLGTDPSYEQYF. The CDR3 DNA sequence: TGTTCCAGCAGCTTAGGGACAGACCCTTCCTACGAGCAGTACTTC.

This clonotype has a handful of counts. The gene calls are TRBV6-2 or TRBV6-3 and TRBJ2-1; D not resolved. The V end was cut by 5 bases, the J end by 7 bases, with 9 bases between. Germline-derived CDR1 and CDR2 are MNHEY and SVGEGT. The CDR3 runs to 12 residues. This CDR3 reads CASSQFSNEQFF. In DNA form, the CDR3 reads TGTGCCAGCAGTCAGTTTAGTAATGAGCAGTTCTTC.

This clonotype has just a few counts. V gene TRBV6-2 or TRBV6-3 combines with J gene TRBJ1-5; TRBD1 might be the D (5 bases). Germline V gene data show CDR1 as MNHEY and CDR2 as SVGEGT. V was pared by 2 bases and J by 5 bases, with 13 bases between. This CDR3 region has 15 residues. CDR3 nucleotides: TGTGCCAGCAGTTACCGGGGATGGGGGGATCAGCCCCAGCATTTT. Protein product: CASSYRGWGDQPQHF.

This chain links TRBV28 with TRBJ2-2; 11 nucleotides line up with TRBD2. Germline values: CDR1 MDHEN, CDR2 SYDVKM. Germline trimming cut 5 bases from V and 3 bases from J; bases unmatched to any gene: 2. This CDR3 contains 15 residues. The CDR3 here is CASSRTSGYTGELFF. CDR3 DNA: TGTGCCAGCAGTCGGACTAGCGGGTACACCGGGGAGCTGTTTTTT.

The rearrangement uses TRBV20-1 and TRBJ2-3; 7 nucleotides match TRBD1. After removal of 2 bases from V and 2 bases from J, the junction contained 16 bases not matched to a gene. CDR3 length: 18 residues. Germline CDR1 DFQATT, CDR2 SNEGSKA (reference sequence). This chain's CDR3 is CSARLTGSLGTVTDTQYF. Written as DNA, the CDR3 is TGCAGTGCTAGACTTACCGGCTCACTCGGGACAGTCACAGATACGCAGTATTTT.

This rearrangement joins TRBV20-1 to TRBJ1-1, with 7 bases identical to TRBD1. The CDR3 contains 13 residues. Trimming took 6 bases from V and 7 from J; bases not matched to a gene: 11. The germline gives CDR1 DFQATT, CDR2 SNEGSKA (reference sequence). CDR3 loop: CSAGDRLEGEAFF. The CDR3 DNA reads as TGCAGTGCAGGGGACAGACTAGAGGGTGAAGCTTTCTTT.

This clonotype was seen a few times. The CDR3 loop is CSARWTGSNSNQPQHF. The DNA for the CDR3 is TGCAGTGCTAGATGGACAGGGAGTAATAGCAATCAGCCCCAGCATTTT. The chain has TRBV20-1 and TRBJ1-5; 8 bases are a match to TRBD1. V shed 2 bases, J shed 0 bases, and the junction held 6 bases outside the gene matches. The CDR3 extends over 16 amino acids. CDR1 is DFQATT, CDR2 SNEGSKA, per germline (reference sequence).

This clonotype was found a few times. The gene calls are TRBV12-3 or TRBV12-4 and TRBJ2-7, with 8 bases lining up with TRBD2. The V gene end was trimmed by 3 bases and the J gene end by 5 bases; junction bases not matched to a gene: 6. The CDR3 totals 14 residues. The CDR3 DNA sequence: TGTGCCAGCAGTTTGGGACTAGTGATCGACGAGCAGTACTTC. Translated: CASSLGLVIDEQYF.